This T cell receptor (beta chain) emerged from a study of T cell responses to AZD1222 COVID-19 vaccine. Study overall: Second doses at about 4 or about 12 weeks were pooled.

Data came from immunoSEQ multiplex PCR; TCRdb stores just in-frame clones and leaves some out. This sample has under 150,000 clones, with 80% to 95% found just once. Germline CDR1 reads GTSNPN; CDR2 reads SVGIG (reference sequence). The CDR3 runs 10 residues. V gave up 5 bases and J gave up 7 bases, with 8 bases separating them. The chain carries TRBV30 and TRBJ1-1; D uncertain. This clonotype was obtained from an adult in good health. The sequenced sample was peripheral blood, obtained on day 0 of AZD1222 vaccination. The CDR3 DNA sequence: TGTGCCTGGCAGCACATTGAAGCTTTCTTT. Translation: CAWQHIEAFF. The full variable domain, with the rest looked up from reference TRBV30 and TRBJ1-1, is SQTIHQWPATLVQPVGSPLSLECTVEGTSNPNLYWYRQAAGRGLQLLFYSVGIGQISSEVPQNLSASRPQDRQFILSSKKLLLSDSGFYLCAWQHIEAFFGQGTRLTVV.